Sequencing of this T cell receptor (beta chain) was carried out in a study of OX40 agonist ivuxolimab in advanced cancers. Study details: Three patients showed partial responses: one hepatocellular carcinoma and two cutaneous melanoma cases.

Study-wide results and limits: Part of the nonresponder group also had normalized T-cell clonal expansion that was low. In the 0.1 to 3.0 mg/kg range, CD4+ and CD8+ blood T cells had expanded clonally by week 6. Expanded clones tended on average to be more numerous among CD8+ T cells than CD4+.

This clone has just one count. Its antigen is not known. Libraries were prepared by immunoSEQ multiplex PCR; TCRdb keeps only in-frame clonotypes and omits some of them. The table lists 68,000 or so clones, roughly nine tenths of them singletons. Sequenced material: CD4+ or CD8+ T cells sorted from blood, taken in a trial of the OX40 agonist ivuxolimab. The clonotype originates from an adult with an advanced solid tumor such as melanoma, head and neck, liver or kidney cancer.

The chain's CDR3 is CASSQESTGGSYNSPLHF. CDR3 nucleotides: TGCGCCAGCAGCCAAGAGTCGACAGGGGGGTCCTATAATTCACCCCTCCACTTT. The chain carries TRBV4-1 and TRBJ1-6, with 9 bases aligning to TRBD1. The CDR3 runs 18 residues. Germline lookup yields CDR1 MGHRA and CDR2 YSYEKL. V was pared by 0 bases and J by 1 base, with 4 bases of the junction left unmatched.